The 12 T cell receptor beta chains listed next were all sequenced from one sample in a study of metastatic and nonmetastatic thyroid tumors. Ahead of thyroid surgery, no patient had received treatment of any kind. TCRdb re-processed the PCR reads through MiXCR. Of 30,000 to 35,000 clones listed, around a sixth are singletons. The sequenced material came from blood. The receptor source for this set is a female donor with papillary thyroid cancer or a benign thyroid nodule (not recorded which). Some clones in this sample may be carry-over from other donors' samples.

This clone has at least ten counts. The rearrangement uses TRBV30 and TRBJ1-3; D not resolved. Deletions cut 2 bases from V and 9 bases from J, with 11 bases between. The CDR3 spans 12 residues. Germline CDR1 is GTSNPN and CDR2 is SVGIG (reference sequence). The CDR3 loop reads CAWSIVIGTIYF. DNA of the CDR3: TGTGCCTGGAGTATAGTCATCGGCACCATATATTTT.

This chain connects TRBV18 to TRBJ2-7; the match to TRBD1 covers 9 bases. The CDR3 spans 14 residues. The germline CDR1 and CDR2 sequences are KGHSH and LQKENI. Unmatched junction bases numbered 8, after V lost 2 bases and J lost 9 bases. CDR3 sequence: CASSPEGQGRRQYF. Here the CDR3 DNA reads TGTGCCAGCTCACCAGAAGGACAGGGGAGAAGGCAGTACTTC.

V is TRBV6-2 or TRBV6-3 and J is TRBJ2-7, with 16 bases lining up with TRBD2. Germline V CDR1 and CDR2: MNHEY, SVGEGT. J was trimmed by 2 bases and V by 1 base; bases with no gene match: 8. The CDR3 spans 19 residues. The CDR3 spells CASSYWGTSGRALPYEQYF. The CDR3 nucleotides read TGTGCCAGCAGTTACTGGGGGACTAGCGGGAGGGCCCTCCCCTACGAGCAGTACTTC.

Turning to this clone: One junction end does not reproduce the germline sequence, and a read error may be involved. This chain joins TRBV15 and TRBJ1-2, with D possibly TRBD1 on 6 matching bases. Germline V CDR1 and CDR2: LNHNV, YYDKDF (reference sequence). The CDR3 consists of 15 residues. CDR3 protein: CATSRVPRGAEGYTF. Written as DNA, the CDR3 is TGCGCCACCAGCAGAGTGCCTCGGGGGGCGGAGGGCTACACCTTC.

The V gene is TRBV20-1, the J gene TRBJ2-2, with a possible D match to TRBD1 (5 bases). The germline CDR1 and CDR2 sequences are DFQATT and SNEGSKA (reference sequence). V was cut by 5 bases and J by 0 bases, with 13 bases left in between. This CDR3 comprises 15 residues. The CDR3 reads CSAARQGANTGELFF. The CDR3 coding sequence is TGCAGTGCTGCCCGCCAGGGCGCGAACACCGGGGAGCTGTTTTTT.

V gene TRBV5-6 combines with J gene TRBJ2-5; a possible D gene is TRBD1 (5 bases). V gave up 4 bases and J gave up 4 bases, with 29 bases separating them. Germline V gives CDR1 SGHDT, CDR2 YYEEEE. The CDR3 is made up of 19 amino acids. The CDR3 nucleotides read TGTGCCAGCAGCCCTTGGACCCAGTGCAGGGCCAGATGGGGAGAGACCCAGTACTTC. It yields the protein CASSPWTQCRARWGETQYF.

In its sample, this clone was seen many times. One end of the junction fails to match germline, which may point to a read error. The same CDR3 arises from other DNA sequences in this sample as well. The V call is TRBV4-3, the J call TRBJ2-1, with 16 bases fitting TRBD2. Germline-derived CDR1 and CDR2 are LGHNA and YSLEER. This CDR3 region has 16 residues. Here the CDR3 reads CASSQEGGTSGRDLFF. The CDR3 region has the DNA TGCGCCAGCAGCCAAGAAGGTGGGACTAGCGGGAGGGACCTGTTCTTT.

This clone was observed at least ten times. The CDR3 DNA reads as TGTGCCAGCAGCCCTAAGGGGAGTGGACTAGCGGGAGTCCACAATGAGCAGTTCTTC. Its translation: CASSPKGSGLAGVHNEQFF. V is TRBV4-2 and J is TRBJ2-1; 13 bases agree with TRBD2. Germline V gene sequence: CDR1 LGHNA, CDR2 YNFKEQ. V shed 4 bases, J shed 5 bases, and the junction held 14 bases outside the gene matches. CDR3 length: 19 amino acids.

The sample holds a few counts of this clone. The chain uses TRBV6-1 and TRBJ1-3; no firm D call. The CDR3 covers 16 residues. The germline CDR1 and CDR2 sequences are MNHNS and SASEGT. V lost 6 bases and J 0 bases, leaving 15 bases between the germline ends. The CDR3 nucleotides are TGTGCCAGCAGGTCAATAAATGAGAGCTCTGGAAACACCATATATTTT. Translation gives CASRSINESSGNTIYF.

This clone was picked up many times. Other DNA sequences of this sample code for an identical CDR3. This chain connects TRBV9 to TRBJ2-3; D uncertain. V lost 5 bases and J lost 4, with 14 bases in between. CDR3 length equals 14 residues. CDR1 is SGDLS, CDR2 YYNGEE, per germline. This chain's CDR3 is CASSAPAEADTQYF. CDR3 DNA sequence: TGTGCCAGCAGTGCTCCCGCAGAAGCAGATACGCAGTATTTT. Full variable domain (missing parts from reference TRBV9 and TRBJ2-3): DSGVTQTPKHLITATGQRVTLRCSPRSGDLSVYWYQQSLDQGLQFLIQYYNGEERAKGNILERFSAQQFPDLHSELNLSSLELGDSALYFCASSAPAEADTQYFGPGTRLTVL.

About this clone itself: One end of the junction fails to match germline, which may point to a read error. The CDR3 coding sequence is TGTGCCACCATCAGAGCGACTATCTCTGAGCAGTTCTTC. It codes for CATIRATISEQFF. The V gene is TRBV15, the J gene TRBJ2-1; D possibly corresponds to TRBD2 (5 bases). The CDR3 sequence is 13 residues long. CDR1 and CDR2 (germline): LNHNV, YYDKDF (reference sequence).

In this sample, this clone turned up many times. The rearrangement uses TRBV6-4 and TRBJ2-1; TRBD1 matches at 10 bases. V lost 4 bases, J lost 2 bases, and 2 bases stayed unmatched. The germline gives CDR1 MRHNA, CDR2 SNTAGT. The CDR3 runs to 15 residues. The CDR3 loop reads CASSAGQGAYNEQFF. The CDR3 nucleotides read TGTGCCAGCAGTGCTGGACAGGGGGCCTACAATGAGCAGTTCTTC.